The entry below describes one T cell receptor (beta chain). The germline V gene encodes CDR1 SQVTM and CDR2 ANQGSEA. CDR3 length: 13 residues. V gave up 7 bases and J gave up 3 bases, with 15 bases separating them. This specimen belongs to a study of graft-versus-host responses after intestinal transplantation. In the study overall: Anti-thymocyte globulin served as induction for all recipients, who then took tacrolimus and steroids for about three years.

Some clones are missing from TCRdb's copy, which holds only in-frame ones; the method was immunoSEQ multiplex PCR. The data hold about 37,000 clones, with approximately 90% observed a single time. Tissue processing of the graft released intraepithelial and lamina propria lymphocytes from it. The chain joins TRBV29-1 to TRBJ2-5, with a tentative D call TRBD1 (6 bases). Sequenced here: ileum tissue, sampled about 28 weeks after intestinal transplant. This clonotype was sampled from a human patient who received an intestinal transplant, so some T cells may come from the graft donor. CDR3 amino acids: CSAPGQKEETQYF. In nucleotides, the CDR3 is TGCAGCGCTCCTGGACAGAAAGAAGAGACCCAGTACTTC.